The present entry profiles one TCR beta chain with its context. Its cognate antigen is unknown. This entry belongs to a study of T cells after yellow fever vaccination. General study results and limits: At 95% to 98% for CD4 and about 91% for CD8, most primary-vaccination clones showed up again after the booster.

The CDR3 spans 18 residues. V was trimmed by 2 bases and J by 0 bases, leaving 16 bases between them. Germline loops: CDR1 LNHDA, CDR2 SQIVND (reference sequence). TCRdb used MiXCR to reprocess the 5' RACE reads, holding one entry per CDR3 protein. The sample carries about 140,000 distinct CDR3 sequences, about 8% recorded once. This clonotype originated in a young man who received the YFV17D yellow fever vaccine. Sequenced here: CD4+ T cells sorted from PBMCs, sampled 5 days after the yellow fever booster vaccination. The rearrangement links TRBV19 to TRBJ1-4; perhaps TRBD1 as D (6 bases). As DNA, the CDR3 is TGTGCCAGTAGTATAACAGGGCGGCAGGCCACAACTAATGAAAAACTGTTTTTT. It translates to CASSITGRQATTNEKLFF.